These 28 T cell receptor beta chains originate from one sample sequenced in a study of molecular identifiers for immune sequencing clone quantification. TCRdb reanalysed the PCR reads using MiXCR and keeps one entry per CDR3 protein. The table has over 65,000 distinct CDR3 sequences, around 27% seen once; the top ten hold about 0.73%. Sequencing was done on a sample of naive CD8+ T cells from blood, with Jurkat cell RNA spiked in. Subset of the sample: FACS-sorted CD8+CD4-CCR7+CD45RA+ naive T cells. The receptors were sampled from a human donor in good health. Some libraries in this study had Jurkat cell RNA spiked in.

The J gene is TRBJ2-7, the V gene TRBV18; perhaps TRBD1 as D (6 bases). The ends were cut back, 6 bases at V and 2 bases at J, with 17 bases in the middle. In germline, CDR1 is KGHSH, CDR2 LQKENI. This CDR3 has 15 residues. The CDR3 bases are TGTGCCAGCTCGCCCCAGGACAGACCAACCTACGAGCAGTACTTC. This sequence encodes CASSPQDRPTYEQYF.

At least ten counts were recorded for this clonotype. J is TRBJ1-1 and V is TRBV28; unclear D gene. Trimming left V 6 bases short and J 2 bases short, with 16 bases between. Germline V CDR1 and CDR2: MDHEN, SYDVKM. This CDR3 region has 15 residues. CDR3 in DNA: TGTGCCAGCAGCCGCCGGGCAGGAGGTAACACTGAAGCTTTCTTT. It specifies CASSRRAGGNTEAFF.

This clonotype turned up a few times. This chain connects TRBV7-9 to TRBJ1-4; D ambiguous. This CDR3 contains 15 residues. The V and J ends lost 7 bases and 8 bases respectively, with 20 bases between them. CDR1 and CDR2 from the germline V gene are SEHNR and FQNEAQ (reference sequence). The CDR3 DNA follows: TGTGCCAGCAACTCGAAGGCAGGAGATAGAGAAAAACTGTTTTTT. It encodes CASNSKAGDREKLFF. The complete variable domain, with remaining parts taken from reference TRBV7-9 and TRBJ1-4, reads DTGVSQNPRHKITKRGQNVTFRCDPISEHNRLYWYRQTLGQGPEFLTYFQNEAQLEKSRLLSDRFSAERPKGSFSTLEIQRTEQGDSAMYLCASNSKAGDREKLFFGSGTQLSVL.

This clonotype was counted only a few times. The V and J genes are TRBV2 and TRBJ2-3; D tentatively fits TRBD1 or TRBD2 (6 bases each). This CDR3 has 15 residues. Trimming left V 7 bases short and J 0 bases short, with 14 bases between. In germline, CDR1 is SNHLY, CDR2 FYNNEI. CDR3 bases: TGTGCCAGCATAGGAGGGGGGCCGAGCACAGATACGCAGTATTTT. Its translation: CASIGGGPSTDTQYF.

The CDR3 spells CASGGRGTLTVNEQFF. The DNA of the CDR3 is TGTGCCAGCGGGGGGAGAGGGACCTTAACGGTGAATGAGCAGTTCTTC. This sequence joins TRBV7-9 and TRBJ2-1; tentatively, D is TRBD2 (6 bases). Germline values: CDR1 SEHNR, CDR2 FQNEAQ (reference sequence). The CDR3 consists of 16 residues. V lost 8 bases and J lost 7, with 24 bases in between.

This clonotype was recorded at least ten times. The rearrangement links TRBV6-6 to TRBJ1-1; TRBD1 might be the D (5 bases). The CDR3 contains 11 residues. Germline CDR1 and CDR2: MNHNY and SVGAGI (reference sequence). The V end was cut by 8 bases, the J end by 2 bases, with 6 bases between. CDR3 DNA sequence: TGTGCCAGCGGACACAACACTGAAGCTTTCTTT. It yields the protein CASGHNTEAFF.

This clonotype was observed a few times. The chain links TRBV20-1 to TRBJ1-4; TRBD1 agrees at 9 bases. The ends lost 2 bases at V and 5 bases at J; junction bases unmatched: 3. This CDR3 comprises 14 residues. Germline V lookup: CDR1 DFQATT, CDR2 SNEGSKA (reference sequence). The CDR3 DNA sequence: TGCAGTGCTAGAAAAACAGGGGGCAATGAAAAACTGTTTTTT. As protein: CSARKTGGNEKLFF.

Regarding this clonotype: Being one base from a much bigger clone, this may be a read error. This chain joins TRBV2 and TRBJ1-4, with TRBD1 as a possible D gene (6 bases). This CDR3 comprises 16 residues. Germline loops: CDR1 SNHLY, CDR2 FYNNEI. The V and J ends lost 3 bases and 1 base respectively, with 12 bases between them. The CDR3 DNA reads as TGTGCCAGCAGTGACCCGTGGGGGCGAACTAATGAAAAACTGTTTTTT. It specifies CASSDPWGRTNEKLFF.

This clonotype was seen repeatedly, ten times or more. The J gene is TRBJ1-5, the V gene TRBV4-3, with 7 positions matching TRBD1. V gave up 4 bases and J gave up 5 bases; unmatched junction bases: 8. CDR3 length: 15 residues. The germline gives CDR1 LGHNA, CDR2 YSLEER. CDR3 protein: CASSPADRVDQPQHF. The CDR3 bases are TGCGCCAGCAGCCCAGCCGACAGGGTCGATCAGCCCCAGCATTTT.

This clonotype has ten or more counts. The CDR3 is CASSQDRTVSYEQYF. The CDR3 DNA reads as TGCGCCAGCAGCCAGGACCGGACGGTCTCCTACGAGCAGTACTTC. This rearrangement joins TRBV4-3 to TRBJ2-7; D not certain. Germline CDR1 reads LGHNA; CDR2 reads YSLEER. With 3 bases removed from V and 0 bases from J, the gap between germline ends came to 12 bases. The CDR3 is 15 residues long.

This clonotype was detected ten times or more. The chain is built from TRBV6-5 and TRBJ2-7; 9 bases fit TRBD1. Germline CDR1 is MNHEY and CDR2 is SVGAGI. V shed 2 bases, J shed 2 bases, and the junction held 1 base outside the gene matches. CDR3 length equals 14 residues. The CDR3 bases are TGTGCCAGCAGTTACGGGACAGGGACCTACGAGCAGTACTTC. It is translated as CASSYGTGTYEQYF.

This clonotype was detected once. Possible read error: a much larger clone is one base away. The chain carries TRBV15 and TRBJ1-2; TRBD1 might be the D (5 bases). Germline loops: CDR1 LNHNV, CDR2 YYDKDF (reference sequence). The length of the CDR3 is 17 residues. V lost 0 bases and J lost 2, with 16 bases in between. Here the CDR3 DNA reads TGTGCCACCAGCAGAGATGACAACGGAGGACACAACTATGGCTACACCTTC. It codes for CATSRDDNGGHNYGYTF.

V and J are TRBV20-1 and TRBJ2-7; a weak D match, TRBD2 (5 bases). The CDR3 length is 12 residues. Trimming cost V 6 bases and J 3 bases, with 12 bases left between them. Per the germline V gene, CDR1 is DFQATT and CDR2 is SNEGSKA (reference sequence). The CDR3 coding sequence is TGCAGTGCAGATAAGGACTTCTACGAGCAGTACTTC. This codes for CSADKDFYEQYF.

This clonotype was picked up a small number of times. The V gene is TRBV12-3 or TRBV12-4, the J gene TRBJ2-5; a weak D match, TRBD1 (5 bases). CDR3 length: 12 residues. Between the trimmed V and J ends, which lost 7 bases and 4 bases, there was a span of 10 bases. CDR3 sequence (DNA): TGTGCCAGCATTGGGGCCGGAGAGACCCAGTACTTC. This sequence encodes CASIGAGETQYF.

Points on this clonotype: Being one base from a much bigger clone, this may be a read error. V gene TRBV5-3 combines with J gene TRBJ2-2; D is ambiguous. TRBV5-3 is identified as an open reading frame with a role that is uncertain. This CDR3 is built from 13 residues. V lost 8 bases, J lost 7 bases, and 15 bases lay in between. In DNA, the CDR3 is TGTGCCAGCACCTCACCCCCCGGCGGGGAGCTGTTTTTT. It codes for CASTSPPGGELFF.

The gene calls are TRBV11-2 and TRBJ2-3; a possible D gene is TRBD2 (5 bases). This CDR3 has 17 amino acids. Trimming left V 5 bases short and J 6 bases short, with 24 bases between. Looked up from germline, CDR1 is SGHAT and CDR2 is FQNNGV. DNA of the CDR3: TGTGCCAGCAGCACCGGTTTACCGGGATCTCGGCACGATACGCAGTATTTT. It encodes CASSTGLPGSRHDTQYF.

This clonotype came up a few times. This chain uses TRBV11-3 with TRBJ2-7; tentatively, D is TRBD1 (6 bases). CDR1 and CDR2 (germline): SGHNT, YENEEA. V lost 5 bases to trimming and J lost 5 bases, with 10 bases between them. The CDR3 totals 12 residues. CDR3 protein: CASSPGGDEQYF. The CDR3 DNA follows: TGTGCCAGCAGCCCTGGGGGCGACGAGCAGTACTTC.

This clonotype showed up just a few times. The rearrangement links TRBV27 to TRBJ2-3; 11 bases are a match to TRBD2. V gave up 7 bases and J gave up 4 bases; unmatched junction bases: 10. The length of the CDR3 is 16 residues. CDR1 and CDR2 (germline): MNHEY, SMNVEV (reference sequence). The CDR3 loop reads CASTQVSGRAPDTQYF. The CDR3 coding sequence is TGTGCCAGCACCCAGGTTAGCGGGAGGGCCCCAGATACGCAGTATTTT.

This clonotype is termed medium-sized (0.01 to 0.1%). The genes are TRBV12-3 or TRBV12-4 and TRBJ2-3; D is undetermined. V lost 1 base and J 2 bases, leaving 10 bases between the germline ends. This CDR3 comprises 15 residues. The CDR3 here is CASSLVTFSTDTQYF. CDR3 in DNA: TGTGCCAGCAGTTTAGTAACCTTCTCCACAGATACGCAGTATTTT.

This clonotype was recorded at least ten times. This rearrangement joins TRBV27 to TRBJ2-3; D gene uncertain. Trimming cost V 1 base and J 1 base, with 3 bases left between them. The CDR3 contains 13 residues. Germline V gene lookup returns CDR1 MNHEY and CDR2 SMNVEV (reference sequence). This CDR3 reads CASSLFGTDTQYF. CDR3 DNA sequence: TGTGCCAGCAGTTTATTCGGCACAGATACGCAGTATTTT.

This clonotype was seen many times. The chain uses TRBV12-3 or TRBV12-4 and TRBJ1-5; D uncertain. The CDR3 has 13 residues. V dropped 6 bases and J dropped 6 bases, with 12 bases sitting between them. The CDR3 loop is CASSHQTGQPQHF. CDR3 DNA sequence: TGTGCCAGCAGCCACCAGACCGGTCAGCCCCAGCATTTT.

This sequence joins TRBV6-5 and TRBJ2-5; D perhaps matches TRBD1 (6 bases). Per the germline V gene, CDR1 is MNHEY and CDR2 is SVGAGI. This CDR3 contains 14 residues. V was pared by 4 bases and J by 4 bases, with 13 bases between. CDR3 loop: CASSSAGVAETQYF. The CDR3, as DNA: TGTGCCAGCAGTTCGGCAGGGGTAGCAGAGACCCAGTACTTC.

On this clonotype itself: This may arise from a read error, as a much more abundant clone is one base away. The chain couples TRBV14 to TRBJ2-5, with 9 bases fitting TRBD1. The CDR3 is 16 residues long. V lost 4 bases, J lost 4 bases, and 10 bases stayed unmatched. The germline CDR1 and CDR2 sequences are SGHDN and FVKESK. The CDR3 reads CASSRVNRGPGETQYF. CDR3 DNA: TGTGCCAGCAGCCGAGTAAACAGGGGGCCAGGAGAGACCCAGTACTTC. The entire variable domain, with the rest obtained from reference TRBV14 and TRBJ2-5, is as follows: EAGVTQFPSHSVIEKGQTVTLRCDPISGHDNLYWYRRVMGKEIKFLLHFVKESKQDESGMPNNRFLAERTGGTYSTLKVQPAELEDSGVYFCASSRVNRGPGETQYFGPGTRLLVL.

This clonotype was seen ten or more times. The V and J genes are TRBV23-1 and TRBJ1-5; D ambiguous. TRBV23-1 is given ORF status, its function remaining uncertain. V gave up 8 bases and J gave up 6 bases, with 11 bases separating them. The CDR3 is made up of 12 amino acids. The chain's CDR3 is CASASKVQPQHF. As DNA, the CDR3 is TGCGCCAGCGCCTCAAAGGTTCAGCCCCAGCATTTT.

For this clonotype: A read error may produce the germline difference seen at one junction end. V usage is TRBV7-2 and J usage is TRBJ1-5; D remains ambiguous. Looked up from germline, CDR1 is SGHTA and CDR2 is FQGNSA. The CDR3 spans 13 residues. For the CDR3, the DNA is TGTGCCAGCAGCCCCGAAATATATCAGCCCCCGCATTTT. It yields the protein CASSPEIYQPPHF.

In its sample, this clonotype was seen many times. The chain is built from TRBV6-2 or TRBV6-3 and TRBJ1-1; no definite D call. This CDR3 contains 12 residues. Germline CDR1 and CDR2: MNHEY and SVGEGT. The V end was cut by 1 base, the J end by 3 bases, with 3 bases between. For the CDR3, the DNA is TGTGCCAGCAGTTACTGGGACACTGAAGCTTTCTTT. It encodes CASSYWDTEAFF.

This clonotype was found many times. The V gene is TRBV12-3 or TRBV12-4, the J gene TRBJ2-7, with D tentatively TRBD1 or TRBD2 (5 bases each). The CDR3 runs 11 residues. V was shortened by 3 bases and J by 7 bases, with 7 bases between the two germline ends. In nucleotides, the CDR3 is TGTGCCAGCAGTTTTGGGGGTGAGCAGTACTTC. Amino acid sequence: CASSFGGEQYF.

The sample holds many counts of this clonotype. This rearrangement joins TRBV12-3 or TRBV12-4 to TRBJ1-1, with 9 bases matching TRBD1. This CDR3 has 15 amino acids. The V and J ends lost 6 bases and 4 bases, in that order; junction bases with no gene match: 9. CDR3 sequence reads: CASSSTGQGATEAFF. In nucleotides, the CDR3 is TGTGCCAGCAGCTCTACGGGACAGGGAGCCACTGAAGCTTTCTTT.